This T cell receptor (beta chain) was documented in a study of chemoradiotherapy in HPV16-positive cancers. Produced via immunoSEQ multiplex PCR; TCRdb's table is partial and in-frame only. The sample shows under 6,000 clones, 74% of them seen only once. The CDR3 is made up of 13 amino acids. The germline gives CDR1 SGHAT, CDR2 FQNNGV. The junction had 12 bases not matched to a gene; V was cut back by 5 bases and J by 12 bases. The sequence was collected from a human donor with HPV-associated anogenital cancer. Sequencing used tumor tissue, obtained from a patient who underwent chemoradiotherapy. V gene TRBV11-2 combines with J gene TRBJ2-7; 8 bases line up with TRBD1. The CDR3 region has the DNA TGTGCCAGCAGCCCCACCCCACGACAGGGGCCGTACTTC. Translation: CASSPTPRQGPYF.